This is a list of T cell receptor beta chains from one sample in a study of cytomegalovirus exposure and HLA in healthy donors. Clones were sequenced by immunoSEQ multiplex PCR, and TCRdb holds only the in-frame ones, with some missing. The data contain approximately 100,000 clones, approximately 70% of them seen just once; the ten biggest clones take up 3.8%. Sequenced material: PBMCs. The source is a man younger than 45 in good health and CMV-seropositive. Each CDR3 is given with its conserved first and last residue.

V gene	J gene	CDR3 protein
TRBV5-4	TRBJ2-2	CASSWGGHNTGELFF
TRBV6-5	TRBJ2-1	CASSRRRGSNEQFF
TRBV5-4	TRBJ2-2	CASSFWISGGLRTGELFF
TRBV4-1	TRBJ2-2	CASSQPLAGVGELFF
TRBV6-1	TRBJ1-1	CASSEAGTVPNTEAFF
TRBV30	TRBJ2-1	CACDRDFRYEQFF
TRBV2	TRBJ2-2	CATLKGQVGLAGGNTGELFF
TRBV19	TRBJ1-1	CASSWDWETEAFF
TRBV7-9	TRBJ1-1	CASSLAGDSTEAFF
TRBV11-2	NA	CASRGGAHEQYF
TRBV18	TRBJ1-1	CASSPQGGTEAFF
TRBV4-1	TRBJ1-6	CASSQGQAASPLHF
TRBV7-8	TRBJ1-5	CASTGVGSNQPQHF
TRBV12-2	TRBJ2-7	CASRLNPICERSLCEQYF
TRBV7-6	TRBJ1-4	CASSLAQGGTNEKLFF
TRBV5-4	TRBJ1-4	CASSYARGTNEKLFF
TRBV7-6	NA	CASSRLGSYEQYF
TRBV12-2	TRBJ2-1	CASRSAPQRRVHEQFF
TRBV16	TRBJ1-2	CASSQAQGERYGYTF
TRBV7-3	TRBJ1-5	CASRATGGGQPQHF